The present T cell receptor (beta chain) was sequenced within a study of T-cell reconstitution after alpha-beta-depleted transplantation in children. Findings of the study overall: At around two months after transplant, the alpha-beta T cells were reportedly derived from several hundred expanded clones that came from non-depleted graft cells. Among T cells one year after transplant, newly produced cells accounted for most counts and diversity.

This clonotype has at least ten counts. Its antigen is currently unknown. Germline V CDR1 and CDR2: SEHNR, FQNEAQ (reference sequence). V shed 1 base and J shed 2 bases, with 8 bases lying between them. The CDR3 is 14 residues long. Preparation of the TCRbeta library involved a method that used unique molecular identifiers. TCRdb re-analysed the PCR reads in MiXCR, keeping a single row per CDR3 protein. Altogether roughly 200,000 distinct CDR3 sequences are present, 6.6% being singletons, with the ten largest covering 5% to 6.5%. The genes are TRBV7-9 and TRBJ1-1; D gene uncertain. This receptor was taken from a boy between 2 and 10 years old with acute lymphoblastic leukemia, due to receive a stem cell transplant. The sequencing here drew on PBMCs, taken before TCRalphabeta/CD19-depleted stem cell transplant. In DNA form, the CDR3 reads TGTGCCAGCAGCTTAGAAAGCATAAACACTGAAGCTTTCTTT. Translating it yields CASSLESINTEAFF.